This T cell receptor beta chain was documented in a study of beta chain features in type 1 diabetes. Notes on the study in general: TCRB CDR3s from Type 1 diabetes patients were moderately but significantly shorter in all four CD4+ subsets.

The study reverse transcribed the entire isolated RNA, so it sequenced expressed TCRB transcripts. Generated by immunoSEQ multiplex PCR, the TCRdb table keeps only in-frame clones and is missing some. The data hold 250,000 or so clones, with around 14% observed a single time. This clone was picked up a small number of times. Antigen unknown. Germline CDR1 is SQVTM and CDR2 is ANQGSEA. The CDR3 has 15 amino acids. Trimming cost V 6 bases and J 4 bases; bases outside gene matches: 5. The receptor was derived from a man aged 30-40 years with type 1 diabetes. The chain recombines TRBV29-1 with TRBJ2-2, with 13 bases aligning to TRBD2. The material sequenced was naive CD4+ T cells from blood. CDR3 bases: TGCAGCGTATTGGGACTAGCGGGACTCACCGGGGAGCTGTTTTTT. Its protein is CSVLGLAGLTGELFF.